This TCR beta chain was identified in a study of T cell responses to AZD1222 COVID-19 vaccine. The study's findings and limits: Spike-specific TCR breadth rose after two AZD1222 doses, and depth rose as well.

Libraries were prepared by immunoSEQ multiplex PCR; TCRdb keeps only in-frame clonotypes and omits some of them. The sample yields some 85,000 clones, about 90% seen once. Trimming cost V 4 bases and J 0 bases; bases outside gene matches: 4. Germline-derived CDR1 and CDR2 are KGHSH and LQKENI. The CDR3 runs 15 residues. Note on this clone: Antigen unknown.

The source material was peripheral blood, sampled on day 0 of AZD1222 vaccination. The J gene is TRBJ2-3, the V gene TRBV18; 7 positions agree with TRBD2. The receptor was isolated from an adult in good health. The chain's CDR3 is CASSHGLGSTDTQYF. CDR3 nucleotides: TGTGCCAGCTCACATGGACTAGGTAGCACAGATACGCAGTATTTT. Looking up the rest from reference TRBV18 and TRBJ2-3 gives the full variable domain: NAGVMQNPRHLVRRRGQEARLRCSPMKGHSHVYWYRQLPEEGLKFMVYLQKENIIDESGMPKERFSAEFPKEGPSILRIQQVVRGDSAAYFCASSHGLGSTDTQYFGPGTRLTVL.